Listed below are T cell receptor beta chains from one sample, sequenced in a study of cytomegalovirus exposure and HLA in healthy donors. Using immunoSEQ multiplex PCR, the repertoire was profiled, and TCRdb retains in-frame clones only, with some absent. This table has around 100,000 clones, around 79% appearing once. The sequencing sample was made of PBMCs. These receptors all stem from a man over 45 in good health and CMV-seropositive. The CDR3 runs from the conserved cysteine through the conserved F or W. The D gene is left open where the match is weak. Rows may omit the clone size; those that give it use once, few, many or a size class.

d_call: TRBD2; j_call: TRBJ2-2; v_call: TRBV4-2; clone_size: .; cdr3_nt: TGTGCCAGACTACCCGAAAACCGACTAGCCGCGAACACCGGGGAGCTGTTTTTT; cdr3_aa: CARLPENRLAANTGELFF
d_call: TRBD1; j_call: TRBJ2-7; v_call: TRBV7-9; clone_size: .; cdr3_nt: TGTGCCAGCAGCTTAGTTAGTTTGGACAGGGACTACGAGCAGTACTTC; cdr3_aa: CASSLVSLDRDYEQYF
d_call: .; j_call: TRBJ2-5; v_call: TRBV4-2; clone_size: .; cdr3_nt: TGTGCCAGCAGCCAAGATCGGCTGGGGAGGCAAGAGACCCAGTACTTC; cdr3_aa: CASSQDRLGRQETQYF
d_call: .; j_call: TRBJ2-7; v_call: TRBV15; clone_size: few; cdr3_nt: TGTGCCACCAGCAGAGTCGACAGTACCTACGAGCAGTACTTC; cdr3_aa: CATSRVDSTYEQYF
d_call: TRBD1; j_call: TRBJ2-4; v_call: TRBV19; clone_size: few; cdr3_nt: TGTGCCAGTACCCCGACAGGGGGGGGAAACATTCAGTACTTC; cdr3_aa: CASTPTGGGNIQYF
d_call: .; j_call: TRBJ2-5; v_call: TRBV19; clone_size: .; cdr3_nt: TGTGCCAGTAGTTCGGACCCCGGGGGGACCCAGTACTTC; cdr3_aa: CASSSDPGGTQYF
d_call: .; j_call: TRBJ1-5; v_call: TRBV19; clone_size: once; cdr3_nt: TGTGCCAGTAGTTACGGAGTATCCCAGCATTTT; cdr3_aa: CASSYGVSQHF
d_call: TRBD2; j_call: TRBJ2-2; v_call: TRBV15; clone_size: .; cdr3_nt: TGTGCCACCAGAAAACCCAGCGGGACTAGCGGGAGCACCGGGGAGCTGTTTTTT; cdr3_aa: CATRKPSGTSGSTGELFF
d_call: .; j_call: TRBJ1-1; v_call: TRBV27; clone_size: once; cdr3_nt: TGTGCCAGCAGTTTATTCCAGGGGTCCGGCACTGAAGCTTTCTTT; cdr3_aa: CASSLFQGSGTEAFF
d_call: .; j_call: TRBJ2-3; v_call: TRBV28; clone_size: .; cdr3_nt: TGTGCCAGCAGCTCCAGGGCGGCGACAGATACGCAGTATTTT; cdr3_aa: CASSSRAATDTQYF
d_call: TRBD2; j_call: TRBJ2-1; v_call: TRBV27; clone_size: .; cdr3_nt: TGTGCCAGCAGGATTAGCGGGAACTCCTACAATGAGCAGTTCTTC; cdr3_aa: CASRISGNSYNEQFF
d_call: TRBD1; j_call: TRBJ1-1; v_call: TRBV7-2; clone_size: .; cdr3_nt: TGTGCCAGCAGCTATGGACAGGTTTCGAACACTGAAGCTTTCTTT; cdr3_aa: CASSYGQVSNTEAFF
d_call: .; j_call: TRBJ2-6; v_call: TRBV5-1; clone_size: .; cdr3_nt: TGCGCCAGCAGCCCTGACAGCTCTGGGGCCAACGTCCTGACTTTC; cdr3_aa: CASSPDSSGANVLTF
d_call: TRBD1; j_call: TRBJ2-5; v_call: TRBV7-2; clone_size: .; cdr3_nt: TGTGCCAGCAGCGAGGGACAGGTTGGCGAGACCCAGTACTTC; cdr3_aa: CASSEGQVGETQYF
d_call: TRBD1; j_call: TRBJ1-2; v_call: TRBV30; clone_size: .; cdr3_nt: TGTGCCTGGAGAATAGGACAGGGGGCAGGAGGCTACACCTTC; cdr3_aa: CAWRIGQGAGGYTF
d_call: .; j_call: TRBJ2-1; v_call: TRBV18; clone_size: .; cdr3_nt: TGTGCCAGCTCACCACCGGCGGGACCCCCCGACAATGAGCAGTTCTTC; cdr3_aa: CASSPPAGPPDNEQFF
d_call: .; j_call: TRBJ2-7; v_call: TRBV7-2; clone_size: .; cdr3_nt: TGTGCCAGCAGCCGCCTCGGGGACTCAAAGTACGAGCAGTACTTC; cdr3_aa: CASSRLGDSKYEQYF
d_call: .; j_call: TRBJ2-7; v_call: TRBV7-2; clone_size: .; cdr3_nt: TGTGCCAGCAGCTTAGCAGGCGGGTCCTCCTACGAGCAGTACTTC; cdr3_aa: CASSLAGGSSYEQYF
d_call: TRBD1; j_call: TRBJ1-6; v_call: TRBV9; clone_size: .; cdr3_nt: TGTGCCAGCAGCGCGCCGGGACAGGGTGGTTCACCCCTCCACTTT; cdr3_aa: CASSAPGQGGSPLHF
d_call: TRBD1; j_call: TRBJ2-7; v_call: TRBV7-2; clone_size: .; cdr3_nt: TGTGCCAGCAGCTTAGGAGTAGGGACAGTGATTGAGCAGTACTTC; cdr3_aa: CASSLGVGTVIEQYF
d_call: .; j_call: TRBJ2-7; v_call: TRBV19; clone_size: .; cdr3_nt: TGTGCCAGTAGCGGACAAAGAAACTACGAGCAGTACTTC; cdr3_aa: CASSGQRNYEQYF
d_call: TRBD2; j_call: TRBJ2-7; v_call: TRBV29-1; clone_size: .; cdr3_nt: TGCAGCGTTGAGGCTAGCGGGGGTACCTACGAGCAGTACTTC; cdr3_aa: CSVEASGGTYEQYF
d_call: .; j_call: TRBJ2-1; v_call: TRBV2; clone_size: .; cdr3_nt: TGTGCCAGCAGCATCTGGGGGGGCCTGGGAAATGAGCAGTTCTTC; cdr3_aa: CASSIWGGLGNEQFF
d_call: TRBD1; j_call: TRBJ1-1; v_call: TRBV7-9; clone_size: .; cdr3_nt: TGTGCCAGCAGCACCGACAGGGAGAACACTGAAGCTTTCTTT; cdr3_aa: CASSTDRENTEAFF
d_call: .; j_call: TRBJ2-2; v_call: TRBV5-1; clone_size: .; cdr3_nt: TGCGCCAGCAGCTTGTTTAGCGGGAACACCGGGGAGCTGTTTTTT; cdr3_aa: CASSLFSGNTGELFF
d_call: .; j_call: TRBJ2-7; v_call: TRBV5-1; clone_size: once; cdr3_nt: TGCGCCAGCAGCGGAGGGAGCTCCTACGAGCAGTACTTC; cdr3_aa: CASSGGSSYEQYF
d_call: TRBD2; j_call: TRBJ2-7; v_call: TRBV2; clone_size: few; cdr3_nt: TGTGCCAGCAGCCCTGGACTAGCGAGCGCACCTGAGCAGTACTTC; cdr3_aa: CASSPGLASAPEQYF
d_call: .; j_call: TRBJ1-5; v_call: TRBV19; clone_size: .; cdr3_nt: TGTGCCAGTAGTATGAGTATTCAGCCCCAGCATTTT; cdr3_aa: CASSMSIQPQHF